This T cell receptor (beta chain) originates from a study of blood T cell repertoires in COVID-19. As for the study in general: The samples span acute and convalescent COVID-19 from the United States, Italy and Spain. Sources were T cells, B-cell-depleted T cells, or PBMCs; the material itself was cDNA or gDNA.

The sample holds one count of this clone. Profiled with immunoSEQ multiplex PCR; TCRdb holds only in-frame clones, not every one. Here the sample spans about 170,000 clones, about 83% being singletons. V was clipped by 0 bases and J by 9 bases, with 17 bases between them. The CDR3 extends over 15 amino acids. Germline V lookup: CDR1 SGHRS, CDR2 YFSETQ. J is TRBJ2-3 and V is TRBV5-1; TRBD2 might be the D (5 bases). The TCR originated in a woman in her 70s who had recovered from COVID-19. Sequenced material: peripheral blood. The CDR3 spells CASSLATVGDGTQYF. The CDR3, as DNA: TGCGCCAGCAGCTTGGCAACTGTCGGGGATGGGACGCAGTATTTT. Drawing the rest from reference TRBV5-1 and TRBJ2-3, the complete variable domain is KAGVTQTPRYLIKTRGQQVTLSCSPISGHRSVSWYQQTPGQGLQFLFEYFSETQRNKGNFPGRFSGRQFSNSRSEMNVSTLELGDSALYLCASSLATVGDGTQYFGPGTRLTVL.